This T cell receptor beta chain was documented in a study of blood T cell repertoires in COVID-19 (TCRdb year 2020). Looking at the study overall: The collaborator samples originated in the United States, Italy and Spain and spanned the acute and convalescent phases of COVID-19. Sample metadata almost always included a de-identified subject ID, COVID-19 status, age in years and sex. Deeply sampled blood TCRbeta repertoires from subjects exposed to, actively infected with, or recovered from COVID-19 were included in the dataset. The samples were drawn from the first 160 participants of the ongoing ImmuneRACE study and from about 1,200 subjects provided by 6 global collaborators. HLA class I and class II types, where available, came from metadata supplied by the sample provider rather than from assay-based typing. The prospective study material was composed of cDNA or gDNA derived from T cells, B-cell-depleted T cells, or PBMCs. The repertoires were released in a freely available public database intended as a resource for research on the immune response to SARS-CoV-2. Results and caveats for the whole study, not just this receptor: How much clinical and demographic metadata was included differed by source and by participant, and the metadata was provided uncurated.

The immunoSEQ Assay, a bias-controlled multiplex PCR, was used to amplify TCRbeta CDR3 regions from genomic DNA. The paper's data handling went like this. Nucleated cell counts per sample were estimated from amplification of reference gene primers within the assay. To quantify the absolute abundance of each unique TCRbeta CDR3 rearrangement, sequence reads were collapsed and filtered. Productive Simpson clonality was computed per sample as the square root of Simpson's diversity index over productive rearrangements. TCRdb stores this immuneACCESS table with in-frame sequences only. Part of the clones is absent; in the studies checked, under half of the shortfall reflects unresolved V genes, and no reason is known for the rest. For V, J and clone size, that table is used; D and trimming come from the DNA. The sample table records some 80,000 clones; about four fifths of these occur just once. The biggest ten clones account for less than 6% of the sample.

Each collaborating institution followed its own protocols to collect whole blood in K2EDTA tubes. For TCRbeta analysis, collaborators shipped samples in one of three forms: frozen whole blood, isolated PBMCs, or DNA extracted from either of those sample types. Remarks on this clone: Its specific antigen is unknown. No base quality values were provided; no much bigger clone lies one nucleotide off.

The CDR3 holds 14 amino acids from the cysteine to the phenylalanine. CDR3 DNA is the only sequence kept; it has 42 bases, read in frame from the first base. The CDR1 and CDR2 encoded by the germline V gene are LGHNA and YSLEER. V is shortened by 1 base, J by 7 bases, and the region joining them spans 14 bases. The rearrangement joined TRBV4-3 to TRBJ2-7; TRBD2 is a possible D gene, resting on 5 matching bases. The receptor's source is a woman of 80 years or more with active or convalescent COVID-19. Sequencing was done on a sample of peripheral blood. The CDR3 region: CASSQGASIVEQYF. The DNA sequence follows: TGCGCCAGCAGCCAAGGGGCTAGCATAGTAGAGCAGTACTTC.